The clone carrying this T cell receptor (beta chain) was observed once. Its antigen is currently unknown. Generated by immunoSEQ multiplex PCR, the TCRdb table keeps only in-frame clones and is missing some. The data hold some 74,000 clones, with more than 70% observed a single time. This record comes from a study of OX40 agonist ivuxolimab in advanced cancers. Study information: The dose of intravenous ivuxolimab that patients received every 2 weeks ranged from 0.01 to 10 mg/kg.

This CDR3 has 14 residues. Germline CDR1 is MNHEY and CDR2 is SMNVEV (reference sequence). The germline V and J ends were trimmed by 5 bases and 2 bases, with 10 bases remaining between them. Whole-study findings and limits: Dosing at 0.1 to 3.0 mg/kg was accompanied by clonal expansion of CD4+ and CD8+ blood T cells by week 6.

Systemic immunosuppression or autoimmune disease history was grounds to exclude patients. The timepoints at which blood was sampled were baseline, cycle 4 day 1, and cycle 7 day 1. This material consisted of CD4+ or CD8+ T cells sorted from blood, taken in a trial of the OX40 agonist ivuxolimab. The chain combines TRBV27 with TRBJ1-5, with D possibly TRBD1 on 6 matching bases. This TCR came from an adult with an advanced solid tumor such as melanoma, head and neck, liver or kidney cancer. CDR3: CASSGTSRNQPQHF. The CDR3 DNA is TGTGCCAGCAGTGGGACAAGTCGCAATCAGCCCCAGCATTTT.